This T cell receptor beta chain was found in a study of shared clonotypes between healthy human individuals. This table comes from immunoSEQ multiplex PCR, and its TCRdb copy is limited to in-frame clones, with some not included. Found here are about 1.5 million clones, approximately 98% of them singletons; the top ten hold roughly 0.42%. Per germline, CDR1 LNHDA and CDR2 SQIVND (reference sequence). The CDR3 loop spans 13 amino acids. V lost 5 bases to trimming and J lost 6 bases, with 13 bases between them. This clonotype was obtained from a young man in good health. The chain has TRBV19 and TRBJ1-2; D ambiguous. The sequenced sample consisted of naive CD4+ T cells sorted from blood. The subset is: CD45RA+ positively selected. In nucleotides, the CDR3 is TGTGCCAGTAGTGCGGCTTATACCCATGGCTACACCTTC. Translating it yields CASSAAYTHGYTF.